These T cell receptor beta chains were read from a single sample in a study of cytomegalovirus exposure and HLA in healthy donors. Sequenced by immunoSEQ multiplex PCR; TCRdb stores in-frame clones only, minus some. Found here are 250,000 to 300,000 clones, nearly 90% of them singletons; the top ten hold under 0.4%. The sample comprised PBMCs. All receptors come from a woman aged 18 to 35 in good health and CMV-seronegative. CDR3s include the opening cysteine and the closing phenylalanine or tryptophan. D genes are given only for firm matches. Not every row has a clone size; where given, it reads once, few, many or a size class.

V	J	D	size	CDR3	DNA
TRBV6-1	TRBJ2-7	-	once	CASYNSYEQYF	TGTGCCAGCTACAACTCCTACGAGCAGTACTTC
TRBV27	TRBJ1-2	-	-	CASSPDSLYGYTF	TGTGCCAGCAGCCCAGACAGCCTCTATGGCTACACCTTC
TRBV2	TRBJ1-5	-	-	CASSSKDSKSFNQPQHF	TGTGCCAGCAGTTCCAAGGACAGCAAAAGCTTCAATCAGCCCCAGCATTTT
TRBV7-9	TRBJ2-7	-	-	CASSHQANEQYF	TGTGCCAGCAGCCATCAGGCAAACGAGCAGTACTTC
TRBV13	TRBJ2-7	-	-	CASSSRDSGSYEQYF	TGTGCCAGCAGCTCTCGGGATAGCGGATCCTACGAGCAGTACTTC
TRBV6-6	TRBJ1-3	TRBD1	-	CASSATGGSGNTIYF	TGTGCCAGCAGTGCCACAGGGGGCTCTGGAAACACCATATATTTT
TRBV19	TRBJ2-2	TRBD2	once	CASMGRLAGDTGELFF	TGTGCCAGTATGGGGCGTCTAGCGGGGGACACCGGGGAGCTGTTTTTT
TRBV7-7	TRBJ1-2	-	-	CASSPGLGDMIVGYTF	TGTGCCAGCAGCCCAGGACTCGGGGATATGATCGTTGGCTACACCTTC
TRBV6-5	TRBJ1-2	-	-	CASSLHDRNYGYTF	TGTGCCAGCAGCCTTCACGACAGGAACTATGGCTACACCTTC
TRBV29-1	TRBJ2-1	-	once	CSVHNRSSYNEQFF	TGCAGCGTCCACAACAGGAGCTCCTACAATGAGCAGTTCTTC
TRBV28	TRBJ2-3	TRBD1	-	CASSTYSRDSSTDTQYF	TGTGCCAGCAGCACCTATAGCCGGGACAGCTCCACAGATACGCAGTATTTT
TRBV28	TRBJ1-3	-	-	CASRTPGRGDTIYF	TGTGCCAGCAGGACTCCCGGGAGAGGAGACACCATATATTTT
TRBV7-9	TRBJ2-5	TRBD1	-	CASRSGQGTRGETQYF	TGTGCCAGCAGGAGCGGACAGGGAACGAGAGGAGAGACCCAGTACTTC
TRBV7-8	TRBJ2-1	TRBD2	-	CASSSIAGAYNEQFF	TGTGCCAGCAGCTCTATTGCGGGGGCCTACAATGAGCAGTTCTTC
TRBV7-8	TRBJ1-3	-	once	CASRSGGGNTIYF	TGTGCCAGCAGGTCCGGAGGTGGAAACACCATATATTTT
TRBV7-2	TRBJ2-3	TRBD2	-	CASNRGDYSTDTQYF	TGTGCCAGCAACCGGGGGGACTACAGCACAGATACGCAGTATTTT
TRBV11-3	TRBJ2-3	-	-	CASSPAPVDTQYF	TGTGCCAGCAGCCCCGCCCCGGTGGATACGCAGTATTTT
TRBV6-6	TRBJ2-1	TRBD2	-	CASSKLAGTHNEQFF	TGTGCCAGCAGTAAACTAGCGGGGACCCACAATGAGCAGTTCTTC
TRBV7-6	TRBJ2-5	TRBD2	-	CASSYGTSGGSLETQYF	TGTGCCAGCAGCTACGGGACTAGCGGGGGGTCCCTGGAGACCCAGTACTTC
TRBV2	TRBJ1-5	TRBD1	-	CASSGLKGQGIHSNQPQHF	TGTGCCAGCAGTGGGCTTAAAGGACAGGGCATACATAGCAATCAGCCCCAGCATTTT
TRBV7-2	TRBJ2-5	-	once	CASSLDNRETQYF	TGTGCCAGCAGCTTAGATAACAGAGAGACCCAGTACTTC
TRBV10-1	TRBJ2-3	-	-	CASSEGRGTDTQYF	TGCGCCAGCAGTGAAGGCAGGGGTACAGATACGCAGTATTTT
TRBV28	TRBJ2-6	TRBD1	once	CASIHTRQGSGANVLTF	TGTGCCAGCATCCACACCAGACAGGGCTCTGGGGCCAACGTCCTGACTTTC
TRBV27	TRBJ2-1	-	-	CASSPTGGGLYNEQFF	TGTGCCAGCAGTCCCACAGGGGGGGGGCTCTACAATGAGCAGTTCTTC
TRBV7-9	TRBJ2-7	TRBD1	-	CASSSDDRAGMEQYF	TGTGCCAGCAGCTCCGATGACAGGGCCGGAATGGAGCAGTACTTC